A selection of T cell receptor beta chains follows, all from one sample in a study of identical twins. From the 5' RACE reads, TCRdb called clonotypes with MiXCR, one entry per CDR3 protein. Of 650,000 to 750,000 distinct CDR3 sequences listed, over 20% are singletons. In addition, the sample was reused for a study of T cells expressing NK-cell markers.

Specimen: PBMCs. The receptors shown here come from a woman aged 18-29 years in good health. CDR3s include the opening cysteine and the closing phenylalanine or tryptophan. Fields, in order: J gene, V gene, D gene, clone size, CDR3 DNA, CDR3 protein. A D gene is named only where the DNA matches it firmly. Size is stated for part of the rows, as once, few or many counts, or as a class when the clone is expanded.

TRBJ1-1 | TRBV20-1 | . | . | TGCAGTGCTATGGTAGATATGAACACTGAAGCTTTCTTT | CSAMVDMNTEAFF
TRBJ1-6 | TRBV7-9 | . | . | TGTGCCAGCAGCCCCGGGACATTTAATTCACCCCTCCACTTT | CASSPGTFNSPLHF
TRBJ1-2 | TRBV20-1 | TRBD1 | . | TGCAGTGCTAGAGCCGTAGACAGGGGTGGCGGCTACACCTTC | CSARAVDRGGGYTF
TRBJ2-2 | TRBV4-3 | TRBD1 | few | TGCGCCAGCAGCCAAGCGGCGGGACAGGGGTACGTCGGGGAGCTGTTTTTT | CASSQAAGQGYVGELFF
TRBJ2-2 | TRBV18 | . | . | TGTGCCAGCTCAGGCCAAGAAACCGGGGAGCTGTTTTTT | CASSGQETGELFF
TRBJ1-1 | TRBV5-1 | . | . | TGCGCCAGCAGCTCCCGGGCCCCCGGGCGGGCTTTCTTT | CASSSRAPGRAFF
TRBJ2-7 | TRBV5-1 | . | many | TGCGCCAGCAGCTTGGCCATAGGGAGAGTTACCTACGAGCAGTACTTC | CASSLAIGRVTYEQYF
TRBJ2-1 | TRBV10-3 | TRBD2 | . | TGTGCCATCAGTGTGGGTCTAGCGGAGGGGATTGAGCAGTTCTTC | CAISVGLAEGIEQFF
TRBJ2-1 | TRBV11-2 | . | . | TGTGCCAGCAGCTTCAATCAGGGGCAGGTTAATGAGCAGTTCTTC | CASSFNQGQVNEQFF
TRBJ2-4 | TRBV20-1 | TRBD2 | . | TGCAGTGCTAGGCTAGCGGGAAGTGTCGGCATTCAGTACTTC | CSARLAGSVGIQYF
TRBJ2-1 | TRBV27 | TRBD1 | . | TGTGCCAGCAGATACAGGGGGCCATCCTACAATGAGCAGTTCTTC | CASRYRGPSYNEQFF
TRBJ2-1 | TRBV6-1 | . | few | TGTGCCAGCAGTGAAGATCTATTGCAGTTCTTC | CASSEDLLQFF
TRBJ2-1 | TRBV7-9 | TRBD1 | few | TGTGCCAGCAGCTTGACAGGGCTCGGGGACAATGAGCAGTTCTTC | CASSLTGLGDNEQFF
TRBJ2-1 | TRBV5-1 | . | . | TGCGCCAGCAGCTTGGTACGGGGGGCCGGTGAGCAGTTCTTC | CASSLVRGAGEQFF
TRBJ2-1 | TRBV7-6 | . | once | TGTGCCAGCAGCCAATTCGACATGAATGAGCAGTTCTTC | CASSQFDMNEQFF
TRBJ2-1 | TRBV29-1 | . | few | TGCAGCGCTAACGCCAGGGGGGGAATATACAATGAGCAGTTCTTC | CSANARGGIYNEQFF
TRBJ2-1 | TRBV5-1 | . | few | TGCGCCAGCGCGGCAGCGGGTGAGCCCAGGGGTGAGCAGTTCTTC | CASAAAGEPRGEQFF
TRBJ2-1 | TRBV27 | . | few | TGTGCCAGCAGTTTATCGGAGAGTAATGAGCAGTTCTTC | CASSLSESNEQFF
TRBJ1-1 | TRBV29-1 | . | . | TGCAGCGTTGGAGCCTTACGGCGGACTGAAGCTTTCTTT | CSVGALRRTEAFF
TRBJ2-3 | TRBV18 | TRBD2 | . | TGTGCCAGCTCACCCACTAGCGGGGACACAGATACGCAGTATTTT | CASSPTSGDTDTQYF
TRBJ2-5 | TRBV20-1 | TRBD2 | . | TGCAGTGCTAGGGAGCGGGGGTCACAAGAGACCCAGTACTTC | CSARERGSQETQYF
TRBJ2-7 | TRBV12-5 | TRBD1 | few | TGTGCTAGTGCCTTGGGACAGTCTTCCTACGAGCAGTACTTC | CASALGQSSYEQYF
TRBJ2-3 | TRBV7-9 | . | few | TGTGCCACCCTCACAGATACGCAGTATTTT | CATLTDTQYF
TRBJ2-3 | TRBV9 | . | few | TGTGCCAGCAGCGTTGGCGGGACCCCTCAGTATTTT | CASSVGGTPQYF
TRBJ1-5 | TRBV20-1 | . | . | TGCAGTGCTGCGCCTTGGGGACAGCCCCAGCATTTT | CSAAPWGQPQHF
TRBJ2-2 | TRBV5-1 | TRBD2 | once | TGCGCCAGCAGCTCGACCCCGGGGTTAGCGGGGGGGCCATTGGCCGGGGAGCTGTTTTTT | CASSSTPGLAGGPLAGELFF
TRBJ2-7 | TRBV5-1 | . | . | TGCGCCAGCAGCTTACCGACATTTACCTACGAGCAGTACTTC | CASSLPTFTYEQYF
TRBJ2-5 | TRBV24-1 | . | few | TGTGCCACCAGTGACGGAGGGGGGGAACAAGAGACCCAGTACTTC | CATSDGGGEQETQYF
TRBJ2-5 | TRBV10-3 | . | . | TGTGCCATCAGTGAGTCGGACTGGGGCTCAGAGACCCAGTACTTC | CAISESDWGSETQYF
TRBJ1-5 | TRBV6-1 | . | . | TGTGCCAGCAGCAGCAGTACCTATCAGCCCCAGCATTTT | CASSSSTYQPQHF
TRBJ2-3 | TRBV5-1 | . | few | TGCGCCAGCAGCTTGGCCCAGGGAGCCACAGATACGCAGTATTTT | CASSLAQGATDTQYF
TRBJ2-5 | TRBV3-1 | . | . | TGTGCCAGCAGCCAAGTTCGACGGGGGGCGACCCAGTACTTC | CASSQVRRGATQYF
TRBJ2-1 | TRBV5-1 | . | . | TGCGCCAGCAGCTATAGAGGACCCGATGAGCAGTTCTTC | CASSYRGPDEQFF
TRBJ2-7 | TRBV10-1 | . | . | TGCGCCAGCAGTGAGTCGAAAGGGACCCGCTACGAGCAGTACTTC | CASSESKGTRYEQYF
TRBJ2-1 | TRBV20-1 | . | . | TGCAGTGCTAGCCAAGGAGGGCCGGGGAGGGAGCAGTTCTTC | CSASQGGPGREQFF
TRBJ2-1 | TRBV10-2 | . | . | TGCGCCAGCAGTGAGGCTCTAGTTAGGCGTGAGCAGTTCTTC | CASSEALVRREQFF
TRBJ2-7 | TRBV5-4 | . | many | TGTGCCAGCAGCTTGCCAGGCACTTACGAGCAGTACTTC | CASSLPGTYEQYF
TRBJ2-6 | TRBV6-1 | . | . | TGTGCCAGTTCCAGGGCTCTTGGGGCCAACGTCCTGACTTTC | CASSRALGANVLTF
TRBJ2-3 | TRBV7-8 | TRBD1 | . | TGTGCCAGCAGCCAAAGGGAGGGACAGGGACGAGATACGCAGTATTTT | CASSQREGQGRDTQYF
TRBJ2-7 | TRBV27 | TRBD1 | many | TGTGCCAGCAGTTCCCGACAGGGATCCCACGAGCAGTACTTC | CASSSRQGSHEQYF
TRBJ2-1 | TRBV7-3 | TRBD2 | few | TGTGCCAGCAGCTTAACTCTAGCGGGGGGGCCGAGTGAGCAGTTCTTC | CASSLTLAGGPSEQFF
TRBJ2-3 | TRBV20-1 | TRBD2 | many | TGCAGTGCTCAAAACCCGGGACTAGAGGCCGCAGATACGCAGTATTTT | CSAQNPGLEAADTQYF
TRBJ2-7 | TRBV5-1 | . | . | TGCGCCAGCAAAGCTGGCTCTTCTTACGAGCAGTACTTC | CASKAGSSYEQYF
TRBJ2-3 | TRBV5-1 | . | . | TGCGCCAGCAGTACCCAGCCCCACGATACGCAGTATTTT | CASSTQPHDTQYF
TRBJ2-1 | TRBV9 | TRBD2 | few | TGTGCCAGCAGCGTAGGACTAGCGGGAATTAATGTACTAGTTGAGCAGTTCTTC | CASSVGLAGINVLVEQFF
TRBJ2-7 | TRBV5-1 | . | many | TGCGCCAGCAGCTTGGCCTCGGGGAAGGCCTACGAGCAGTACTTC | CASSLASGKAYEQYF
TRBJ2-5 | TRBV11-2 | . | . | TGTGCCAGCAGCGCTCGACTAGACGTGGAGACCCAGTACTTC | CASSARLDVETQYF
TRBJ1-4 | TRBV9 | . | . | TGTGCCAGCAGCGTCGGGCAGGGAGGTGAAAAACTGTTTTTT | CASSVGQGGEKLFF
TRBJ2-5 | TRBV10-3 | TRBD2 | few | TGTGCCATCAGTGAGCCAGGACTAGTCGAGGAGACCCAGTACTTC | CAISEPGLVEETQYF
TRBJ2-3 | TRBV30 | . | . | TGTGCCTGGACGGCGTCAGGGGACACAGATACGCAGTATTTT | CAWTASGDTDTQYF
TRBJ2-1 | TRBV6-1 | TRBD2 | few | TGTGCCAGCACCCTTACGACTAGCGGGGGGACTGAGCAGTTCTTC | CASTLTTSGGTEQFF